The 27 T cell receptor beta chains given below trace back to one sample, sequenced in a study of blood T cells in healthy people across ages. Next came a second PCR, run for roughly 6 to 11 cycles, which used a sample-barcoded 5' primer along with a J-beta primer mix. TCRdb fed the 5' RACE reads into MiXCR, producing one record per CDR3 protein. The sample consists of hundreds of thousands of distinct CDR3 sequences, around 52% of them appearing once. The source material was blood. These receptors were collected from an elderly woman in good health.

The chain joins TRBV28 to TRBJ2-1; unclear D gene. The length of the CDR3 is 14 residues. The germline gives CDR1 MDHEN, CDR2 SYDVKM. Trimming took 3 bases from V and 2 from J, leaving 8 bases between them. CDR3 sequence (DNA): TGTGCCAGCAGTTTTCTGCGGCCCTACAATGAGCAGTTCTTC. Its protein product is CASSFLRPYNEQFF.

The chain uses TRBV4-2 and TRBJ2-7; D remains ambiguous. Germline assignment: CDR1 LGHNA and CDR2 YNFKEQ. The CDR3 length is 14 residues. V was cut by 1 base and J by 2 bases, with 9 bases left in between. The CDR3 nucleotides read TGTGCCAGCAGCCAAGGTTCTCAGGCCTACGAGCAGTACTTC. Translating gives CASSQGSQAYEQYF.

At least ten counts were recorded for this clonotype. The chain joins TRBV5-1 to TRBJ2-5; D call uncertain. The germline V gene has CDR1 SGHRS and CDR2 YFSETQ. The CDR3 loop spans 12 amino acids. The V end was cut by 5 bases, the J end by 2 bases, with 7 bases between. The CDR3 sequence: CASRRVQETQYF. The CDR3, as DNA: TGCGCCAGCAGACGGGTTCAAGAGACCCAGTACTTC.

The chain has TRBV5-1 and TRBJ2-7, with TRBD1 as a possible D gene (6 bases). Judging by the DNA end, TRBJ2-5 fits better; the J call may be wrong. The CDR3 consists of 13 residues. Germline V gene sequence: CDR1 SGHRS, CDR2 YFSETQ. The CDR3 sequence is CASSPDSEETQYF. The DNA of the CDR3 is TGCGCCAGCAGCCCGGACAGTGAAGAGACCCAGTACTTC.

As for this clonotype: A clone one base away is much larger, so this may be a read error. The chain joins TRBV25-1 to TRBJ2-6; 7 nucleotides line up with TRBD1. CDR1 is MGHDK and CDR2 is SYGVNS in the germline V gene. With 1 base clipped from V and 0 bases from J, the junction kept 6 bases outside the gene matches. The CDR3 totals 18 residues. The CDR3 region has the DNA TGTGCCAGCAGTGAATTGGGGACAGTGGTCTCTGGGGCCAACGTCCTGACTTTC. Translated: CASSELGTVVSGANVLTF.

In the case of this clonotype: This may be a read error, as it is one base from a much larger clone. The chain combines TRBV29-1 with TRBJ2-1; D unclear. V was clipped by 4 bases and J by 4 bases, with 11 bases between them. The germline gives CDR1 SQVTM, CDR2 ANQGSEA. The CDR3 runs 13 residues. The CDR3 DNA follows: TGCAGCGTTGGAAAGAGCGTGTACAATGAGCAGTTCTTC. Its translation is CSVGKSVYNEQFF.

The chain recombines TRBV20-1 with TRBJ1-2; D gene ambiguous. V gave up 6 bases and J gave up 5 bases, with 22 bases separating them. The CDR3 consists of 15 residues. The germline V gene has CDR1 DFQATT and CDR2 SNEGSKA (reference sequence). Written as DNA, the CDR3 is TGCAGTGCGGTAGACAACGCCTTAGGGAGGTATGGCTACACCTTC. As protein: CSAVDNALGRYGYTF.

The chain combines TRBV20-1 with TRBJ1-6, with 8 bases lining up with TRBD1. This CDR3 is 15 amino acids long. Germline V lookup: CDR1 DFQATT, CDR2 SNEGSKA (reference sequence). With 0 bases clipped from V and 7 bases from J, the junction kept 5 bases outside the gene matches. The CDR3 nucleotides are TGCAGTGCTAGAGAAGGGACAGGACGCAATTCACCCCTCCACTTT. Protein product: CSAREGTGRNSPLHF.

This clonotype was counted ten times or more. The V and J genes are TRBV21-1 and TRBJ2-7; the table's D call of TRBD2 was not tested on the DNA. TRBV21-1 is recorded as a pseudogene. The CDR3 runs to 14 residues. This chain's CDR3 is CASPSGNRSYEQYF. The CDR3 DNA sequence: TGTGCCAGCCCCTCGGGGAACCGCTCCTACGAGCAGTACTTC.

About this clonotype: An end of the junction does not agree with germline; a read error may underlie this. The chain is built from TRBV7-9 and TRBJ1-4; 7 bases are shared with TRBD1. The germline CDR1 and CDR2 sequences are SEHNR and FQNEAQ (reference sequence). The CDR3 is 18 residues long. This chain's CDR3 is CTSSLATGQSPTNEKLFF. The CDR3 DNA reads TGTACCAGCAGCTTAGCGACGGGACAGTCCCCAACTAATGAAAAACTGTTTTTT.

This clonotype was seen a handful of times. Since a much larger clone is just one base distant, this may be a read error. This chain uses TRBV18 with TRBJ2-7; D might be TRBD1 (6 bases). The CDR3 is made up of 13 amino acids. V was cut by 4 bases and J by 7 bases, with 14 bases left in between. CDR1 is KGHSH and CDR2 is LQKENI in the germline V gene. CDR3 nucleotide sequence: TGTGCCAGCTCACTGGGACAATCACCTGAGCAGTACTTC. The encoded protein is CASSLGQSPEQYF.

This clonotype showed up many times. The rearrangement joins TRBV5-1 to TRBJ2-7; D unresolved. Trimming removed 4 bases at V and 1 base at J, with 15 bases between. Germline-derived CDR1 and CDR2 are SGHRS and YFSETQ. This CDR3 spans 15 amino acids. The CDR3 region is CASSLGFGLSYEQYF. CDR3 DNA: TGCGCCAGCAGCCTGGGGTTCGGGTTGTCCTACGAGCAGTACTTC.

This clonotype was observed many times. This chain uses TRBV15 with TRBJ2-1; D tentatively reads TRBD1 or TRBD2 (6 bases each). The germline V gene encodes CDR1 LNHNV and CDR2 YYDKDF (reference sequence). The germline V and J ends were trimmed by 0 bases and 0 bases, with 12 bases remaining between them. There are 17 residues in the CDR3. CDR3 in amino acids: CATSRDRGAYSYNEQFF. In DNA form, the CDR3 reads TGTGCCACCAGCAGAGATAGGGGGGCCTACTCCTACAATGAGCAGTTCTTC.

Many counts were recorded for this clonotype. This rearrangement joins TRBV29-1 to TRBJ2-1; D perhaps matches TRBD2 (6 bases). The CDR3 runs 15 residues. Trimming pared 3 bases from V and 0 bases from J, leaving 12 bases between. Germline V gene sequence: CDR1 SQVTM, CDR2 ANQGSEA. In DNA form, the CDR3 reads TGCAGCGTTGAGGGGGACTTCACCTCCTACAATGAGCAGTTCTTC. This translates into CSVEGDFTSYNEQFF.

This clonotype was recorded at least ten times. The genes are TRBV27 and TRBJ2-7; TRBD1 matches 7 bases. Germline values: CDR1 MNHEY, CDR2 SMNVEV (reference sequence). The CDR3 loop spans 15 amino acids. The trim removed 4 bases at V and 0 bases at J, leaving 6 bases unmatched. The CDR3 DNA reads TGTGCCAGCAGTTCGTTCAGGGGGTCCTCCTACGAGCAGTACTTC. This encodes CASSSFRGSSYEQYF.

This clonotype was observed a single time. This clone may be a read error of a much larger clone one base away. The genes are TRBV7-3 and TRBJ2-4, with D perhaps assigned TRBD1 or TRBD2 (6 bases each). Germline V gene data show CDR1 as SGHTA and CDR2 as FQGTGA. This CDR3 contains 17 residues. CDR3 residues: CASSLMGGRGTKSIQYF. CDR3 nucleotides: TGTGCCAGCAGCTTAATGGGGGGCAGGGGAACCAAAAGCATTCAGTACTTC. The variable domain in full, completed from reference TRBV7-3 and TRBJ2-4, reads GAGVSQTPSNKVTEKGKYVELRCDPISGHTALYWYRQSLGQGPEFLIYFQGTGAADDSGLPNDRFFAVRPEGSVSTLKIQRTERGDSAVYLCASSLMGGRGTKSIQYFGAGTRLSVL.

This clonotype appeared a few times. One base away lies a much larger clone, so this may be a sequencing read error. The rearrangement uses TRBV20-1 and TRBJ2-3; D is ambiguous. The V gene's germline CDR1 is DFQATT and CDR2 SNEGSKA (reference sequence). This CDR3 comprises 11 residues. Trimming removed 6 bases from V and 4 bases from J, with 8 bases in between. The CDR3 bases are TGCAGTGCCCCCGAAGCAGATACGCAGTATTTT. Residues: CSAPEADTQYF.

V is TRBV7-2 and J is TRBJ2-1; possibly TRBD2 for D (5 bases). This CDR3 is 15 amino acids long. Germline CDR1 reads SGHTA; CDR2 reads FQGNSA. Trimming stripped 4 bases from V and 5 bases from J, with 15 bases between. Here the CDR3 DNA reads TGTGCCAGCAGCTACGGACGAGCGGTAAACAATGAGCAGTTCTTC. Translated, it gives CASSYGRAVNNEQFF.

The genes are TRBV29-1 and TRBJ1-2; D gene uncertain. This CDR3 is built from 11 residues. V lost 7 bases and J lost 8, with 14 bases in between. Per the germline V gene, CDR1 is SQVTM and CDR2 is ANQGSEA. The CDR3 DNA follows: TGCAGCGACCAGACGGCCGGGGGCTACACCTTC. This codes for CSDQTAGGYTF. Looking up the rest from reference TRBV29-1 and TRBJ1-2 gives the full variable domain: SAVISQKPSRDICQRGTSLTIQCQVDSQVTMMFWYRQQPGQSLTLIATANQGSEATYESGFVIDKFPISRPNLTFSTLTVSNMSPEDSSIYLCSDQTAGGYTFGSGTRLTVV.

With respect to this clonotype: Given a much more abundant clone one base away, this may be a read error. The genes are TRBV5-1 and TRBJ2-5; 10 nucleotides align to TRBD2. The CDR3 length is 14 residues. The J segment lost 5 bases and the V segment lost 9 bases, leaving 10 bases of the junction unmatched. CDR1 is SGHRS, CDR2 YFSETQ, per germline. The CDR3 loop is CAIRPLAGSETQYF. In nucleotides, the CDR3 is TGCGCCATCAGGCCACTAGCGGGATCGGAGACCCAGTACTTC. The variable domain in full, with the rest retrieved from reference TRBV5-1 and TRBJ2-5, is KAGVTQTPRYLIKTRGQQVTLSCSPISGHRSVSWYQQTPGQGLQFLFEYFSETQRNKGNFPGRFSGRQFSNSRSEMNVSTLELGDSALYLCAIRPLAGSETQYFGPGTRLLVL.

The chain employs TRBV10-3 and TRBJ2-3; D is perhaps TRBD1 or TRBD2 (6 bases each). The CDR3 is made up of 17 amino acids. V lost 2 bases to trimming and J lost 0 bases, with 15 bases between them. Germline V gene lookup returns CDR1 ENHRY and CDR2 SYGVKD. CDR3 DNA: TGTGCCATCAGTGAGGCCGACAGGAGGGCCAGCACAGATACGCAGTATTTT. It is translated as CAISEADRRASTDTQYF.

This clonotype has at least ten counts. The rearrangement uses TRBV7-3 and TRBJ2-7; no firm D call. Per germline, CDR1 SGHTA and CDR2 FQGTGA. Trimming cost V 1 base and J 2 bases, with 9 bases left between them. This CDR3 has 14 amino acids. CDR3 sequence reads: CASSLSSGPYEQYF. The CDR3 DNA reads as TGTGCCAGCAGCTTAAGCTCCGGACCCTACGAGCAGTACTTC.

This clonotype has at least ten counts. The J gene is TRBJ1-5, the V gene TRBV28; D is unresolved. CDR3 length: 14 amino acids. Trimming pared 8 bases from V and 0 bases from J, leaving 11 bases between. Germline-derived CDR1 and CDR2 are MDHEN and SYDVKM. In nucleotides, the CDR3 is TGTGCCAGCCGCACAGCCGGTAGCAATCAGCCCCAGCATTTT. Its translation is CASRTAGSNQPQHF.

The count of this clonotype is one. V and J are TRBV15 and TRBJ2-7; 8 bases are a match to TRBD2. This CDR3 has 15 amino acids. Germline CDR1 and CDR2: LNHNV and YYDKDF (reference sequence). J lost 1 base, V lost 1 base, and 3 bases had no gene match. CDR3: CATSRVGTRSYEQYF. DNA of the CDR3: TGTGCCACCAGCAGAGTGGGGACTAGGTCCTACGAGCAGTACTTC.

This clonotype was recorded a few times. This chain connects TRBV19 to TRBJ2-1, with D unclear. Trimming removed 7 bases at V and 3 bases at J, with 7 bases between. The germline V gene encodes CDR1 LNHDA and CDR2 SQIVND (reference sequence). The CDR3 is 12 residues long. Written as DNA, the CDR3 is TGTGCCAGTAACACGAACTACAATGAGCAGTTCTTC. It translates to CASNTNYNEQFF.

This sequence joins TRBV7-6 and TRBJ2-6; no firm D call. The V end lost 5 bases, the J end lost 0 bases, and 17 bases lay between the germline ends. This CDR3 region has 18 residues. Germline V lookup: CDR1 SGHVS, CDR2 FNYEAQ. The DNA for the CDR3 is TGTGCCAGCAGCGCCACAAGGATACTTAGCTCTGGGGCCAACGTCCTGACTTTC. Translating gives CASSATRILSSGANVLTF.

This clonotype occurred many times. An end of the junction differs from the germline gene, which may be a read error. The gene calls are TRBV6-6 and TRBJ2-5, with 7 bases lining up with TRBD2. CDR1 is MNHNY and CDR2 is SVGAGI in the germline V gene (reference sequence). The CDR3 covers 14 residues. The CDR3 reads CASRRSGLVEAQYF. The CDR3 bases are TGTGCCAGCAGACGATCAGGACTAGTAGAGGCCCAGTACTTC.